This T cell receptor (beta chain) is drawn from a study of blood T cell repertoires in COVID-19. About the study: The United States, Italy and Spain supplied acute and convalescent COVID-19 samples.

In assigning cohorts, the study relied on participant-reported clinical history. After removal of 5 bases from V and 5 bases from J, the junction contained 10 bases not matched to a gene. Germline V gives CDR1 SGHRS, CDR2 YFSETQ. The CDR3 is 15 amino acids. The table came from immunoSEQ multiplex PCR; TCRdb's copy has only in-frame clones and leaves some out. The table has some 320,000 clones, roughly 90% seen once. The V gene is TRBV5-1, the J gene TRBJ2-5; 9 bases match TRBD2. The sequenced material came from PBMCs or T cells enriched from blood (not recorded which). This TCR was recovered from a woman aged 25 to 39 who had been exposed to COVID-19. The CDR3 loop is CASSLSGGMGETQYF. CDR3 bases: TGCGCCAGCAGTTTGAGCGGGGGGATGGGGGAGACCCAGTACTTC.